This TCR beta chain was identified during a study of blood T cells in healthy people across ages. Study overall: When template switching was applied, about one barcoded beta molecule was captured per two T cells.

With a J-beta primer mix and a sample-barcoded 5' primer, a second PCR ran about 6 to 11 cycles. TCRdb redid the calling of the 5' RACE reads with MiXCR, one entry per CDR3 protein. The data hold roughly 900,000 distinct CDR3 sequences, with about 48% observed a single time. V dropped 2 bases and J dropped 7; count of bases not matched to a gene: 1. This CDR3 is 13 amino acids long. Germline assignment: CDR1 MNHEY and CDR2 SMNVEV (reference sequence). Study-wide results and caveats: With donor CMV status unknown, expanded clonotype changes were possibly confounded.

Of note for this clonotype: What it binds is not known.

RNA extraction gave at least 5 micrograms of total RNA per sample. The sequencing sample was made of blood. The source is a man aged 25-45 years in good health. The chain has TRBV27 and TRBJ2-1; 8 bases match TRBD1. CDR3 nucleotide sequence: TGTGCCAGCAGTTTACAGGGGGCGAATGAGCAGTTCTTC. Translated, it gives CASSLQGANEQFF.